This T cell receptor beta chain was identified during a study of tumor-infiltrating lymphocytes in localized non-small cell lung cancer. This CDR3 is built from 13 residues. V was pared by 2 bases and J by 0 bases, with 4 bases between. The germline gives CDR1 SGHTA, CDR2 FQGNSA. Repertoires were generated with immunoSEQ multiplex PCR, while TCRdb's copy carries only in-frame clones and drops some. The data contain about 15,000 clones, 75% to 85% of them singletons. This chain links TRBV7-2 with TRBJ1-1; D not certain. The receptor was isolated from a human donor with non-small cell lung cancer. The sample taken for sequencing was lung tumor tissue. The CDR3 region is CASSLRMNTEAFF. The DNA for the CDR3 is TGTGCCAGCAGCTTAAGGATGAACACTGAAGCTTTCTTT.